The 3 T cell receptor beta chains below all came from one sample that was sequenced in a study of T cell changes during pregnancy in multiple sclerosis (dated by TCRdb to between 2017 and 2020). Library method: the immunoSEQ multiplex PCR assay. Imported from immuneACCESS, the table was reduced by TCRdb to in-frame sequences with V and J called. These copies leave out some clones; in studies compared against another copy, an unresolved V gene accounts for under half, and the cause of the remainder is not known. The sample table shows around 66,000 clones, and around 92% are seen once. The ten top clones hold over 1% of the sample. The sequences come from peripheral blood, collected after pregnancy. Source of these receptors: a female donor in good health, enrolled as a control in a pregnancy study.

This sequence joins TRBV2 and TRBJ2-5, with TRBD1 as a possible D gene (5 bases). The CDR3 runs to 14 residues. Trimming stripped 8 bases from V and 4 bases from J, with 17 bases between. Looked up from germline, CDR1 is SNHLY and CDR2 is FYNNEI. In nucleotides, the CDR3 is TGTGCCAGCTCGGCCAATTGGCAGGGAGAGACCCAGTACTTC. Its translation is CASSANWQGETQYF.

The chain carries TRBV27 and TRBJ1-2; 9 bases match TRBD1. Unmatched junction bases numbered 9, after V lost 7 bases and J lost 6 bases. Germline CDR1 MNHEY, CDR2 SMNVEV (reference sequence). The CDR3 covers 14 residues. The CDR3 DNA follows: TGTGCCAGCACCGACGGGACAGGGTCTGATGGCTACACCTTC. Translated, it gives CASTDGTGSDGYTF.

This sequence joins TRBV30 and TRBJ1-3; possibly TRBD1 for D (5 bases). This CDR3 has 14 residues. Germline loops: CDR1 GTSNPN, CDR2 SVGIG (reference sequence). Trimming removed 5 bases from V and 6 bases from J, with 17 bases in between. The CDR3 bases are TGTGCCTGGGGATTATCAGGGAACATAAACACCATATATTTT. It codes for CAWGLSGNINTIYF.